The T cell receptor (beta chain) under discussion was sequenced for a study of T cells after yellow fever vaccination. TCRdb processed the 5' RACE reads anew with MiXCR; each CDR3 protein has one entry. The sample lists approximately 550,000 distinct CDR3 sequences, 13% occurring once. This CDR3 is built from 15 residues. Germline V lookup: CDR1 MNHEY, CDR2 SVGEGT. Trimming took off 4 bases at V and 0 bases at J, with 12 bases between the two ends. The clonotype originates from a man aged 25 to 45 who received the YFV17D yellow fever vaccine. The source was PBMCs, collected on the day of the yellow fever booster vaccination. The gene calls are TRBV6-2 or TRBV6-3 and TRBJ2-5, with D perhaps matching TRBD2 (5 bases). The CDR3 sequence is CASSSEQRYQETQYF. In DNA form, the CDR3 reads TGTGCCAGCAGTTCGGAGCAGCGGTACCAAGAGACCCAGTACTTC.